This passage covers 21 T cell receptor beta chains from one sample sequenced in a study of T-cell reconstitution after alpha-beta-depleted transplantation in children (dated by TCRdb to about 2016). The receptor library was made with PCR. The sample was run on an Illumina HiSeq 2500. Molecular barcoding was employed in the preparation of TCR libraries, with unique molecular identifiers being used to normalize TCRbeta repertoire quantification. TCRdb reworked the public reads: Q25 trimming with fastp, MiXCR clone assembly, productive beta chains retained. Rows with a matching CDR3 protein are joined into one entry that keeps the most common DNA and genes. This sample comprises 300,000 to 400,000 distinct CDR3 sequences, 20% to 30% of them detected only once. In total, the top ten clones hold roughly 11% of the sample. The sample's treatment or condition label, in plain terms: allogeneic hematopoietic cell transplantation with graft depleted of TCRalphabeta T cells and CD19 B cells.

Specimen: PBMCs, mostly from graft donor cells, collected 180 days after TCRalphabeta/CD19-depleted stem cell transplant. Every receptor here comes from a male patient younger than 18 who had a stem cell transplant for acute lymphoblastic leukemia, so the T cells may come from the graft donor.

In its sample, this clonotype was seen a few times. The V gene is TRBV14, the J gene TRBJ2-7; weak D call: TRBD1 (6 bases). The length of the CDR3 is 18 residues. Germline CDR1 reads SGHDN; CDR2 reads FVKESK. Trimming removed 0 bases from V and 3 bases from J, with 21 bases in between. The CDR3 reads CASSQDGTWYRMGYEQYF. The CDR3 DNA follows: TGTGCCAGCAGCCAAGACGGGACATGGTATCGGATGGGCTACGAGCAGTACTTC.

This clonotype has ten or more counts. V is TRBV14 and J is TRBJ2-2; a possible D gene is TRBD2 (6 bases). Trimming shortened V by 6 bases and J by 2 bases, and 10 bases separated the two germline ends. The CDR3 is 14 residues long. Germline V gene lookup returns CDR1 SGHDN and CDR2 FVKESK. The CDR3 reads CASSWTKNTGELFF. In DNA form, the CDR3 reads TGTGCCAGCAGTTGGACTAAAAACACCGGGGAGCTGTTTTTT.

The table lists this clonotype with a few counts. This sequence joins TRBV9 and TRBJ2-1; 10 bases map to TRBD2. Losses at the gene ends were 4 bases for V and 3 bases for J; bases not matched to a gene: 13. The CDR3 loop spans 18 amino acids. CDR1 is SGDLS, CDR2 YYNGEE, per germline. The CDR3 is CASSFNPPSGSIYNEQFF. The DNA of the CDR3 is TGTGCCAGCAGCTTCAATCCCCCTAGCGGGAGTATCTACAATGAGCAGTTCTTC.

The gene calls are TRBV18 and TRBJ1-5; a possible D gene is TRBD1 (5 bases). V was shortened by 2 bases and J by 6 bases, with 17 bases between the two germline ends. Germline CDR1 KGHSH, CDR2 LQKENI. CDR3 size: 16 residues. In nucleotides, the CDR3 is TGTGCCAGCTCACCAGCCCCGGGGCCGGGTAGTCAGCCCCAGCATTTT. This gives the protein CASSPAPGPGSQPQHF.

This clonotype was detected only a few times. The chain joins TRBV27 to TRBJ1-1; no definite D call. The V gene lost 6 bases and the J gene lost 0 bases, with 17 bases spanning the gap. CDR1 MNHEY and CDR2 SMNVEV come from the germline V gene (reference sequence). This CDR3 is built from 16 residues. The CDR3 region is CASSPWRGALNTEAFF. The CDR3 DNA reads TGTGCCAGCAGCCCCTGGCGAGGCGCCCTGAACACTGAAGCTTTCTTT.

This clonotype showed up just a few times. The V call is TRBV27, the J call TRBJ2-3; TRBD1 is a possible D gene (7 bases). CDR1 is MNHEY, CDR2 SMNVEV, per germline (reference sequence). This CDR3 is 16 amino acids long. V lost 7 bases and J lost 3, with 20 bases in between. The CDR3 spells CASTSGQFGGTDTQYF. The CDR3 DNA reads TGTGCCAGCACCTCGGGACAGTTTGGGGGGACAGATACGCAGTATTTT.

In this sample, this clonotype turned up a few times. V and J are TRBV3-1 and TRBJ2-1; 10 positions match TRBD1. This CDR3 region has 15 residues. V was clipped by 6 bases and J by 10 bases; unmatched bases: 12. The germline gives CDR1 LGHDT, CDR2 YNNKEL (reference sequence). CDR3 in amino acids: CASRPGTGVSLEQFF. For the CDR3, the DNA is TGTGCCAGCAGACCCGGGACAGGGGTAAGTTTGGAGCAGTTCTTC.

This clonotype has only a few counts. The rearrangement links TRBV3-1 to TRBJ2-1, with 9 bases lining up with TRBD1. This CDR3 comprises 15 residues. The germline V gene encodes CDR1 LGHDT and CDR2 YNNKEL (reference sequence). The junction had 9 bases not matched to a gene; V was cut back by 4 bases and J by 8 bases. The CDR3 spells CASSLPGQGSHEQFF. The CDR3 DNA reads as TGTGCCAGCAGCCTTCCGGGACAGGGTTCCCATGAGCAGTTCTTC.

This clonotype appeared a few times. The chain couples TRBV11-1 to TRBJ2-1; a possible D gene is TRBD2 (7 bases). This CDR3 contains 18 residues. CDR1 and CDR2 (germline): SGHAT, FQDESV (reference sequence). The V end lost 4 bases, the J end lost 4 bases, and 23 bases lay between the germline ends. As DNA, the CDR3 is TGTGCCAGCAGCTCAACAGGGAGGGGCGGTTCCCCATACAATGAGCAGTTCTTC. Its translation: CASSSTGRGGSPYNEQFF.

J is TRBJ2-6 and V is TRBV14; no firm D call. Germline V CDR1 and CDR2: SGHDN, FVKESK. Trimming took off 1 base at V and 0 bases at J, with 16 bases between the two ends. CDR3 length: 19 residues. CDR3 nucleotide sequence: TGTGCCAGCAGCCAAGGGAATTCGTGGCCGAGCTCTGGGGCCAACGTCCTGACTTTC. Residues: CASSQGNSWPSSGANVLTF.

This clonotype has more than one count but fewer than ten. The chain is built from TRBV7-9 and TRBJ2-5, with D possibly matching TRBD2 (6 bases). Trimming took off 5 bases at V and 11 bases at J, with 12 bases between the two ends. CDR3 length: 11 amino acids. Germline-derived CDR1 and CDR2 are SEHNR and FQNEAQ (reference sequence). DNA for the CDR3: TGTGCCAGCAGCATGACTGCGGGACAGTACTTC. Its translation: CASSMTAGQYF.

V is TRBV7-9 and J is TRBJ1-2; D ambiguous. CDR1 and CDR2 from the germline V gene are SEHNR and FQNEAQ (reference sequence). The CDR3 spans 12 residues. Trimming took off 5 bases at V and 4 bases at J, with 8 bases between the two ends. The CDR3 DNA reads TGTGCCAGCAGCCCACGGATCTATGGCTACACCTTC. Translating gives CASSPRIYGYTF.

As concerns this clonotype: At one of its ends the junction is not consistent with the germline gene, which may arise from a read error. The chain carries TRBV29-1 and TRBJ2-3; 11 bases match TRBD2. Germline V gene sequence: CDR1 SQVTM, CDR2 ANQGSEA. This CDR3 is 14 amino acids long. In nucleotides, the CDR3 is TGCAGCGTTGACACTAGCGGGAGCCCAGATACGCATTATTTT. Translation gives CSVDTSGSPDTHYF.

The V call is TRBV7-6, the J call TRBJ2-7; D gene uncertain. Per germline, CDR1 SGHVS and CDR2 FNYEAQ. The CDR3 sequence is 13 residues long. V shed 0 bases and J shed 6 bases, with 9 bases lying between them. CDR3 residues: CASSLAGYREQYF. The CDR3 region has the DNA TGTGCCAGCAGCTTAGCAGGGTACCGCGAGCAGTACTTC.

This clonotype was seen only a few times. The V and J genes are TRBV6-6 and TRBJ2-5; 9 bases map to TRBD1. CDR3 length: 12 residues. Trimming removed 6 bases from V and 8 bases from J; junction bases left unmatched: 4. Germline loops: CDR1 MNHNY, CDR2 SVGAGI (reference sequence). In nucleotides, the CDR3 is TGTGCCAGCAGGGGGACAGGGATCACCCAGTACTTC. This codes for CASRGTGITQYF.

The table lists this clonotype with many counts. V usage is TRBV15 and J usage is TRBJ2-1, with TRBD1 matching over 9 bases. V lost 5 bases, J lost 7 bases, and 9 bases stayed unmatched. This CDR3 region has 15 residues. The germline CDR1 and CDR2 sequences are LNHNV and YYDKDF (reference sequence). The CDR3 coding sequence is TGTGCCACCAGCTTCCCCGGACAGGGGCGGAATGAGCAGTTCTTC. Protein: CATSFPGQGRNEQFF.

The CDR3 protein is CASSQTGNFNQPQHF. The DNA of the CDR3 is TGTGCCAGCAGCCAGACAGGGAACTTTAATCAGCCCCAGCATTTT. The chain carries TRBV3-1 and TRBJ1-5; 7 bases line up with TRBD1. Losses at the gene ends were 3 bases for V and 4 bases for J; bases not matched to a gene: 6. The CDR3 extends over 15 amino acids. Germline-derived CDR1 and CDR2 are LGHDT and YNNKEL (reference sequence).

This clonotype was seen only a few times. The CDR3 is CASSESSADHPSNQPQHF. The CDR3 nucleotides are TGTGCCAGCAGTGAATCGTCGGCCGACCATCCTAGCAATCAGCCCCAGCATTTT. The chain carries TRBV6-1 and TRBJ1-5; D unclear. The germline V and J ends were trimmed by 2 bases and 0 bases, with 17 bases remaining between them. The CDR3 sequence is 18 residues long. Germline V gene data show CDR1 as MNHNS and CDR2 as SASEGT.

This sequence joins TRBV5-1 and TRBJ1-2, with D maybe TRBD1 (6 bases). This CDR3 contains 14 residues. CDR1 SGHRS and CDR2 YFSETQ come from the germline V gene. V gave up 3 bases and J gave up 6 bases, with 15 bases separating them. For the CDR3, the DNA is TGCGCCAGCAGCTGGGACAACCAAAACGATGGCTACACCTTC. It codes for CASSWDNQNDGYTF.

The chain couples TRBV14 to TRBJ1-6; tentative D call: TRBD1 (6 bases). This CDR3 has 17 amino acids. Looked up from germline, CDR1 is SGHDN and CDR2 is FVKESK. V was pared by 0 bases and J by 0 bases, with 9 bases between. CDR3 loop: CASSQDGGLSYNSPLHF. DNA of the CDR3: TGTGCCAGCAGCCAAGACGGGGGGCTCTCCTATAATTCACCCCTCCACTTT. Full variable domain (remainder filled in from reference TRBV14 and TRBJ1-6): EAGVTQFPSHSVIEKGQTVTLRCDPISGHDNLYWYRRVMGKEIKFLLHFVKESKQDESGMPNNRFLAERTGGTYSTLKVQPAELEDSGVYFCASSQDGGLSYNSPLHFGNGTRLTVT.

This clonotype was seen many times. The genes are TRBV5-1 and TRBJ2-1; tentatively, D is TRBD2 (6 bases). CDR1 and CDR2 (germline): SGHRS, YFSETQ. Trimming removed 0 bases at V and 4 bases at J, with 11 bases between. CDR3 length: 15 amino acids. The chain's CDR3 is CASSLVSGYYNEQFF. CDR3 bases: TGCGCCAGCAGCTTGGTTAGCGGATATTACAATGAGCAGTTCTTC.